This TCR beta chain was found in a study of blood T cell repertoires in COVID-19. Study-wide background: Samples representing acute and convalescent COVID-19 were sourced from the United States, Italy and Spain.

Here immunoSEQ multiplex PCR was the method, and the copy in TCRdb shows in-frame clones only, minus some. The sample carries hundreds of thousands of clones, over 75% recorded once. J was trimmed by 7 bases and V by 6 bases; bases with no gene match: 13. Looked up from germline, CDR1 is MDHEN and CDR2 is SYDVKM. This CDR3 is built from 16 residues. This chain links TRBV28 with TRBJ2-1; 9 positions match TRBD1. The sequencing input was peripheral blood. The receptor was derived from a human donor in a cohort sampled during active COVID-19. CDR3 amino acids: CASSRPGQGKVNEQFF. As DNA, the CDR3 is TGTGCCAGCAGCCGACCGGGACAGGGCAAGGTAAATGAGCAGTTCTTC.